The entry below gives a single TCR beta chain sequence along with its context. Its specificity is unknown. This CDR3 contains 15 residues. Trimming took off 3 bases at V and 1 base at J, with 13 bases between the two ends. Germline CDR1 is KGHSH and CDR2 is LQKENI. The data were obtained in a study of T cell responses to AZD1222 COVID-19 vaccine. General observations from the study: Baseline serology detected seropositivity in only five to seven AZD1222 recipients. White British donors predominated, females outnumbered males, and clonal diversity was possibly underestimated. Spike-wide coverage was observed for vaccine-associated CD4 TCRs, with dominant responses at 160-218 and 743-854.

Profiled with immunoSEQ multiplex PCR; TCRdb holds only in-frame clones, not every one. The sample shows about 200,000 clones, roughly 92% of them seen only once. This specimen was peripheral blood, taken on day 0 of AZD1222 vaccination. The TCR was taken from an adult in good health. V and J are TRBV18 and TRBJ2-7, with D perhaps TRBD1 or TRBD2 (5 bases each). CDR3 nucleotides: TGTGCCAGCTCACCGGATACGGGGCCTTCCTACGAGCAGTACTTC. Protein product: CASSPDTGPSYEQYF.